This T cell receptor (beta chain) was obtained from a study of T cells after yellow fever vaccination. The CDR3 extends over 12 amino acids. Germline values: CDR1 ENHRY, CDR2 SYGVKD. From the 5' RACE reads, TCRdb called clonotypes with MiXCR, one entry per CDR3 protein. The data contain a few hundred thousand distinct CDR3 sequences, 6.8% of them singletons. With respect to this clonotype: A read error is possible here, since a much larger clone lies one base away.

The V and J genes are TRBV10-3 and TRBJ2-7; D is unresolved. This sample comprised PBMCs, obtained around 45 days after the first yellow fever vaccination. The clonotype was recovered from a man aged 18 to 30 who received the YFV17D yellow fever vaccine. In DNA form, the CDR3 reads TGTACCATCAGTGACACCTCCTACGAGCAGTACTTC. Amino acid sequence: CTISDTSYEQYF.